This TCR beta chain appears in the sequencing data of a study of cytomegalovirus exposure and HLA in healthy donors. The study, taken as a whole, reports: Diagnosis of cytomegalovirus status made by the classifier reportedly showed high specificity and sensitivity. The study listed some 160 cytomegalovirus-associated TCR beta chains.

The study ran its PCR with 60 Vbeta and 13 Jbeta primers. Assay: immunoSEQ multiplex PCR; the TCRdb copy retains only in-frame clones and omits some. Of approximately 50,000 clones in the sample, roughly four fifths are singletons; the top ten hold roughly 2.4%. Of note for this clone: Its antigen is still unknown.

The CDR3 totals 15 residues. V dropped 0 bases and J dropped 4 bases, with 13 bases sitting between them. Germline-derived CDR1 and CDR2 are SGHRS and YFSETQ. This TCR was recovered from a boy younger than 18 in good health and CMV-seropositive. Sequenced input: PBMCs. The V gene is TRBV5-1, the J gene TRBJ1-2, with D possibly matching TRBD1 (5 bases). The chain's CDR3 is CASSLELGGGYGYTF. CDR3 in DNA: TGCGCCAGCAGCTTGGAATTGGGGGGAGGCTATGGCTACACCTTC.